The 13 T cell receptor beta chains reported below all come from one sample, sequenced in a study of blood T cell repertoires in COVID-19. Profiled with immunoSEQ multiplex PCR; TCRdb holds only in-frame clones, not every one. The sample yields over 150,000 clones, about nine tenths seen once. The material sequenced was peripheral blood. The receptors shown here come from a man younger than 35 with acute or convalescent COVID-19.

This chain connects TRBV5-5 to TRBJ2-5; D is perhaps TRBD2 (5 bases). The CDR3 sequence is 14 residues long. Trimming took 4 bases from V and 2 from J, leaving 12 bases between them. Germline V gene sequence: CDR1 SGHKS, CDR2 YYEKEE (reference sequence). The CDR3 loop is CASSPREVQETQYF. CDR3 sequence (DNA): TGTGCCAGCAGCCCCCGGGAAGTACAAGAGACCCAGTACTTC.

J is TRBJ1-1 and V is TRBV5-4; D perhaps matches TRBD1 (6 bases). The ends were cut back, 4 bases at V and 4 bases at J, with 11 bases in the middle. The germline gives CDR1 SGHNT, CDR2 YYREEE (reference sequence). CDR3 length: 13 amino acids. The CDR3 reads CASSLRGTTEAFF. In nucleotides, the CDR3 is TGTGCCAGCAGCCTCAGGGGAACCACTGAAGCTTTCTTT. Variable domain in full (rest from reference TRBV5-4 and TRBJ1-1): ETGVTQSPTHLIKTRGQQVTLRCSSQSGHNTVSWYQQALGQGPQFIFQYYREEENGRGNFPPRFSGLQFPNYSSELNVNALELDDSALYLCASSLRGTTEAFFGQGTRLTVV.

J is TRBJ2-1 and V is TRBV13; 7 bases match TRBD1. Germline V gene lookup returns CDR1 PRHDT and CDR2 FYEKMQ (reference sequence). J gave up 0 bases and V 5 bases, and 1 base lay outside the gene matches. The CDR3 has 14 residues. The CDR3 reads CASSHRGSYNEQFF. In nucleotides, the CDR3 is TGTGCCAGCAGCCACAGGGGCTCCTACAATGAGCAGTTCTTC. The complete variable domain, with remaining parts taken from reference TRBV13 and TRBJ2-1, reads AAGVIQSPRHLIKEKRETATLKCYPIPRHDTVYWYQQGPGQDPQFLISFYEKMQSDKGSIPDRFSAQQFSDYHSELNMSSLELGDSALYFCASSHRGSYNEQFFGPGTRLTVL.

The V call is TRBV10-3, the J call TRBJ1-2; tentatively, D is TRBD1 (5 bases). Trimming took 4 bases from V and 7 from J, leaving 10 bases between them. The length of the CDR3 is 12 residues. CDR1 is ENHRY and CDR2 is SYGVKD in the germline V gene. As DNA, the CDR3 is TGTGCCATCAGTGCCCCCAGGGTTGGCTACACCTTC. Encoded protein: CAISAPRVGYTF.

The rearrangement uses TRBV30 and TRBJ1-1; D gene ambiguous. CDR1 and CDR2 (germline): GTSNPN, SVGIG (reference sequence). The V gene lost 0 bases and the J gene lost 0 bases, with 5 bases spanning the gap. The CDR3 has 13 amino acids. In nucleotides, the CDR3 is TGTGCCTGGAGTGTTAGTATGAACACTGAAGCTTTCTTT. It codes for CAWSVSMNTEAFF.

J is TRBJ2-3 and V is TRBV5-4; weak D call: TRBD2 (5 bases). Germline loops: CDR1 SGHNT, CDR2 YYREEE (reference sequence). This CDR3 region has 15 residues. Trimming cost V 4 bases and J 4 bases, with 16 bases left between them. This chain's CDR3 is CASSGGSDGADTQYF. The CDR3 DNA reads as TGTGCCAGCAGCGGCGGGTCAGACGGGGCAGATACGCAGTATTTT.

The V call is TRBV19, the J call TRBJ1-5, with D possibly TRBD1 on 5 matching bases. Deletions cut 7 bases from V and 0 bases from J, with 13 bases between. The CDR3 covers 15 residues. Per the germline V gene, CDR1 is LNHDA and CDR2 is SQIVND (reference sequence). CDR3 sequence: CASKAGGSSNQPQHF. CDR3 sequence (DNA): TGTGCCAGTAAGGCGGGGGGGAGTAGCAATCAGCCCCAGCATTTT. Drawing the rest from reference TRBV19 and TRBJ1-5, the complete variable domain is DGGITQSPKYLFRKEGQNVTLSCEQNLNHDAMYWYRQDPGQGLRLIYYSQIVNDFQKGDIAEGYSVSREKKESFPLTVTSAQKNPTAFYLCASKAGGSSNQPQHFGDGTRLSIL.

The J gene is TRBJ1-2, the V gene TRBV2; 7 bases fit TRBD1. Germline V gene lookup returns CDR1 SNHLY and CDR2 FYNNEI. This CDR3 comprises 13 residues. V was pared by 6 bases and J by 7 bases, with 8 bases of the junction left unmatched. The CDR3 loop is CASRSETGSGYTF. Here the CDR3 DNA reads TGTGCCAGCAGGTCAGAGACAGGGTCTGGCTACACCTTC.

The V and J genes are TRBV29-1 and TRBJ1-1; D possibly corresponds to TRBD1 (6 bases). The germline gives CDR1 SQVTM, CDR2 ANQGSEA. The CDR3 totals 13 residues. The V gene lost 6 bases and the J gene lost 4 bases, with 15 bases spanning the gap. In nucleotides, the CDR3 is TGCAGCGTATCATTAGGGGGTCTCACTGAAGCTTTCTTT. It is translated as CSVSLGGLTEAFF.

The chain has TRBV6-1 and TRBJ1-2; weak D call: TRBD1 (5 bases). CDR1 and CDR2 (germline): MNHNS, SASEGT. Deletions cut 1 base from V and 6 bases from J, with 18 bases between. The CDR3 loop spans 16 amino acids. CDR3 residues: CASSEVVRGGVDGYTF. In DNA, the CDR3 is TGTGCCAGCAGTGAAGTTGTTCGTGGAGGGGTCGATGGCTACACCTTC.

This chain uses TRBV7-9 with TRBJ1-1, with 9 bases fitting TRBD1. Germline V CDR1 and CDR2: SEHNR, FQNEAQ (reference sequence). After removal of 5 bases from V and 5 bases from J, the junction contained 9 bases not matched to a gene. The CDR3 length is 15 residues. CDR3 sequence: CASSRPGQGTTEAFF. DNA of the CDR3: TGTGCCAGCAGCCGACCGGGACAGGGTACTACTGAAGCTTTCTTT.

V is TRBV7-9 and J is TRBJ1-2; TRBD1 matches 9 bases. Losses at the gene ends were 4 bases for V and 4 bases for J; bases not matched to a gene: 10. The CDR3 runs 16 residues. Germline V CDR1 and CDR2: SEHNR, FQNEAQ (reference sequence). The CDR3 reads CASSYYRDRESYGYTF. CDR3 DNA: TGTGCCAGCAGCTATTACCGGGACAGGGAAAGCTATGGCTACACCTTC.

The chain combines TRBV5-5 with TRBJ1-5, with 7 nucleotides matching TRBD1. V dropped 1 base and J dropped 7; count of bases not matched to a gene: 11. Germline V gene data show CDR1 as SGHKS and CDR2 as YYEKEE (reference sequence). The CDR3 runs 16 residues. The CDR3 loop reads CASSLIATGVEQPQHF. For the CDR3, the DNA is TGTGCCAGCAGCTTGATTGCAACAGGGGTAGAACAGCCCCAGCATTTT. The full variable domain, completed using reference TRBV5-5 and TRBJ1-5, is DAGVTQSPTHLIKTRGQQVTLRCSPISGHKSVSWYQQVLGQGPQFIFQYYEKEERGRGNFPDRFSARQFPNYSSELNVNALLLGDSALYLCASSLIATGVEQPQHFGDGTRLSIL.